This T cell receptor beta chain was identified during a study of blood T cell repertoires in COVID-19. Across the whole study: The United States, Italy and Spain were the sources of the acute and convalescent COVID-19 samples. T cells, B-cell-depleted T cells, or PBMCs provided the cDNA or gDNA that served as material.

Original data processing: Reference gene primer amplification gave estimated nucleated cell counts. Here immunoSEQ multiplex PCR was the method, and the copy in TCRdb shows in-frame clones only, minus some. That table furnishes V, J and clone size, whereas the DNA furnished D and trimming. The repertoire consists of 84,000 or so clones, with over 70% occurring once and the leading ten covering about 9.9%. The germline V gene encodes CDR1 SGHTA and CDR2 FQGNSA. The CDR3 is made up of 13 amino acids. The trim removed 5 bases at V and 7 bases at J, leaving 6 bases unmatched. The rearrangement uses TRBV7-2 and TRBJ2-7, with 9 bases fitting TRBD1. What was sequenced was peripheral blood. The TCR sequence derives from a human donor in a cohort sampled during active COVID-19. The CDR3 nucleotides read TGTGCCAGCAGCCCCCGACAGGGGGGGGAGCAGTACTTC. It is translated as CASSPRQGGEQYF.